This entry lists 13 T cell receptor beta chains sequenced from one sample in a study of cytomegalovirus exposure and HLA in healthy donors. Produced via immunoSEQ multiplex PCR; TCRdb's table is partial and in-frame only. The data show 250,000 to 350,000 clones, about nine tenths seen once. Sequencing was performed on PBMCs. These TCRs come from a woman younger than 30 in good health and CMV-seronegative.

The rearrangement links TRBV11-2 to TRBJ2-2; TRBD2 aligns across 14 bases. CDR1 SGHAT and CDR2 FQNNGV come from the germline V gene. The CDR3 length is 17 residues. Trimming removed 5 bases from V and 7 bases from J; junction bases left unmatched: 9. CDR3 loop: CASSPSGTSGRYGELFF. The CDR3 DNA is TGTGCCAGCAGCCCGTCCGGGACTAGCGGGAGATACGGGGAGCTGTTTTTT.

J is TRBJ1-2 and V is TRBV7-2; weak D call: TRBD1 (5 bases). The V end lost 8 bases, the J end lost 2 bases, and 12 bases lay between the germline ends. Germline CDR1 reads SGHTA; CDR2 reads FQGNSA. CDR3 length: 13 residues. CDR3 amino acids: CASLSYRNYGYTF. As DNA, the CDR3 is TGTGCCAGCCTATCGTACAGGAACTATGGCTACACCTTC.

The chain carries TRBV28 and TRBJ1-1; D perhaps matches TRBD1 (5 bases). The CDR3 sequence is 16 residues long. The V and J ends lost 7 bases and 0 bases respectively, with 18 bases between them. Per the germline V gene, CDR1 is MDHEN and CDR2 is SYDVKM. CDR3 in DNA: TGTGCCAGCACTCCAAATCCTCCAGGGATGAACACTGAAGCTTTCTTT. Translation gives CASTPNPPGMNTEAFF.

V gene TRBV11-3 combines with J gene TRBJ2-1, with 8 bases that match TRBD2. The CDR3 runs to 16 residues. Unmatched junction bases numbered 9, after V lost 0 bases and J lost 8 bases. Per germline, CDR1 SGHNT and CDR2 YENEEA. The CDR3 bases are TGTGCCAGCAGCTTAGATTCGGCTAGCGGGTACGATGAGCAGTTCTTC. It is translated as CASSLDSASGYDEQFF.

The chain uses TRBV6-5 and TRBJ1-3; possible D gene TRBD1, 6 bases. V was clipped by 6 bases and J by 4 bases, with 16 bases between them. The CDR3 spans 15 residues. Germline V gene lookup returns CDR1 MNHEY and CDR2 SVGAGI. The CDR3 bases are TGTGCCAGCAGGCCGCCGGGGGGGCTCGGAAACACCATATATTTT. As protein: CASRPPGGLGNTIYF.

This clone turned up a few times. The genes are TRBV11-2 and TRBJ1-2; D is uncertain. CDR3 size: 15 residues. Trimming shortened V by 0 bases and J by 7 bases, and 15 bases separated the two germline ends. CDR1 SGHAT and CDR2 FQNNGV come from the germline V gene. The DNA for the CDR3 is TGTGCCAGCAGCTTAGATTCGAGGGTTTTGGGTGGCTACACCTTC. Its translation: CASSLDSRVLGGYTF. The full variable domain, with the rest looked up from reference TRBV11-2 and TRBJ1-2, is EAGVAQSPRYKIIEKRQSVAFWCNPISGHATLYWYQQILGQGPKLLIQFQNNGVVDDSQLPKDRFSAERLKGVDSTLKIQPAKLEDSAVYLCASSLDSRVLGGYTFGSGTRLTVV.

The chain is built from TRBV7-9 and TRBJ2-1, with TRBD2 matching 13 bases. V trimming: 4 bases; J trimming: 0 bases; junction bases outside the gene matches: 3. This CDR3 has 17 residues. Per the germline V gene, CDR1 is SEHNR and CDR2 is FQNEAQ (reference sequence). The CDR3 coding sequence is TGTGCCAGCAGCTCATGGACTAGCGGGAGCTCCTACAATGAGCAGTTCTTC. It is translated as CASSSWTSGSSYNEQFF.

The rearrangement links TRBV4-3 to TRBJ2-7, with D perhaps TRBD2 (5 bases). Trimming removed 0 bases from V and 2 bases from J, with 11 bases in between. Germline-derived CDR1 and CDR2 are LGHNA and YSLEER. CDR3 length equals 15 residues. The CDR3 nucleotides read TGCGCCAGCAGCCAAGATCTGAGCGGACCCTACGAGCAGTACTTC. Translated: CASSQDLSGPYEQYF.

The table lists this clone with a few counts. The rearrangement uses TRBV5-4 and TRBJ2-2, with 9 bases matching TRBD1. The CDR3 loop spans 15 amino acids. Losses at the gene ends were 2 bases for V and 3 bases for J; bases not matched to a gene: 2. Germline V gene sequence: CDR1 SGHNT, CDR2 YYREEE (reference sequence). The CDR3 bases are TGTGCCAGCAGCTTCGGACAGGGGTACACCGGGGAGCTGTTTTTT. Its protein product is CASSFGQGYTGELFF.

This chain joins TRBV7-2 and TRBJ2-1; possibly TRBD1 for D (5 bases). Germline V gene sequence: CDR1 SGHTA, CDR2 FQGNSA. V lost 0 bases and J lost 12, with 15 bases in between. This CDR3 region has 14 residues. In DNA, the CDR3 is TGTGCCAGCAGCTTAGCTGGACCCATTGGGGCGCAGTTCTTC. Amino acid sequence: CASSLAGPIGAQFF.

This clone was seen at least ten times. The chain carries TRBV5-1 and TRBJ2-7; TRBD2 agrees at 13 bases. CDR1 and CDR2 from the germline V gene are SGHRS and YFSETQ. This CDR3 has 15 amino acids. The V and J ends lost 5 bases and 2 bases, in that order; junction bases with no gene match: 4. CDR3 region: CASRPGTSGAYEQYF. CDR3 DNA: TGCGCCAGCAGACCCGGGACTAGCGGGGCCTACGAGCAGTACTTC.

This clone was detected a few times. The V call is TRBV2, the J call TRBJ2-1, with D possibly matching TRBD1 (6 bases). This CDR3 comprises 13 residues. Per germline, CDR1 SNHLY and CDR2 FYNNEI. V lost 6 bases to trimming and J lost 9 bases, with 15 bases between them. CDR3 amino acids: CASRKSQDSEQFF. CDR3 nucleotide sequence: TGTGCCAGCAGGAAATCACAGGACAGTGAGCAGTTCTTC.

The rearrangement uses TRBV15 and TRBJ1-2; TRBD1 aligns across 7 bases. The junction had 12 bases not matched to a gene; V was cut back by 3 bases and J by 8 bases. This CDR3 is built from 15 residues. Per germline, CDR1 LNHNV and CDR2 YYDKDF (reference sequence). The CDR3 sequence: CATSRNPGTATGYTF. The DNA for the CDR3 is TGTGCCACCAGCAGGAACCCCGGGACAGCTACGGGCTACACCTTC. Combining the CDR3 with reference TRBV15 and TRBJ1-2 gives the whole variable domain DAMVIQNPRYQVTQFGKPVTLSCSQTLNHNVMYWYQQKSSQAPKLLFHYYDKDFNNEADTPDNFQSRRPNTSFCFLDIRSPGLGDTAMYLCATSRNPGTATGYTFGSGTRLTVV.